A single sample gave rise to the 25 T cell receptor beta chains below, sequenced in a study of blood T cell repertoires in COVID-19. Assay used: immunoSEQ multiplex PCR; TCRdb lists only in-frame clones, some missing. The sample records hundreds of thousands of clones, roughly 85% being singletons. The source material was peripheral blood. The receptors stem from a man aged 45-65 years with active or convalescent COVID-19.

The chain has TRBV5-4 and TRBJ1-2; no reliable D call. Germline values: CDR1 SGHNT, CDR2 YYREEE (reference sequence). Trimming cost V 4 bases and J 2 bases, with 12 bases left between them. The CDR3 extends over 14 amino acids. The CDR3: CASSPGGVNYGYTF. CDR3 in DNA: TGTGCCAGCAGCCCGGGCGGGGTGAACTATGGCTACACCTTC.

The chain joins TRBV5-1 to TRBJ2-3; possible D gene TRBD2, 6 bases. Looked up from germline, CDR1 is SGHRS and CDR2 is YFSETQ. CDR3 length: 14 residues. V lost 4 bases to trimming and J lost 0 bases, with 9 bases between them. CDR3 DNA: TGCGCCAGCAGCCTTGGGAGGAGCACAGATACGCAGTATTTT. Its protein is CASSLGRSTDTQYF. The full variable domain, rest sourced from reference TRBV5-1 and TRBJ2-3, is KAGVTQTPRYLIKTRGQQVTLSCSPISGHRSVSWYQQTPGQGLQFLFEYFSETQRNKGNFPGRFSGRQFSNSRSEMNVSTLELGDSALYLCASSLGRSTDTQYFGPGTRLTVL.

This chain uses TRBV9 with TRBJ1-1; no clear D. This CDR3 region has 14 residues. V was pared by 0 bases and J by 2 bases, with 8 bases between. Germline CDR1 and CDR2: SGDLS and YYNGEE. The CDR3 sequence is CASSVGALNTEAFF. The CDR3 DNA reads as TGTGCCAGCAGCGTAGGGGCCCTAAACACTGAAGCTTTCTTT. The entire variable domain, with the rest obtained from reference TRBV9 and TRBJ1-1, is as follows: DSGVTQTPKHLITATGQRVTLRCSPRSGDLSVYWYQQSLDQGLQFLIQYYNGEERAKGNILERFSAQQFPDLHSELNLSSLELGDSALYFCASSVGALNTEAFFGQGTRLTVV.

The V gene is TRBV10-1, the J gene TRBJ1-4; weak D call: TRBD1 (5 bases). This CDR3 comprises 15 residues. Germline V gene lookup returns CDR1 WNHNN and CDR2 SYGVQD (reference sequence). V dropped 5 bases and J dropped 3 bases, with 13 bases sitting between them. Here the CDR3 reads CASSPGGTANEKLFF. CDR3 bases: TGCGCCAGCAGTCCGGGGGGGACGGCTAATGAAAAACTGTTTTTT.

V is TRBV19 and J is TRBJ1-5, with TRBD1 matching over 12 bases. CDR1 and CDR2 (germline): LNHDA, SQIVND (reference sequence). Trimming removed 5 bases from V and 6 bases from J; junction bases left unmatched: 2. This CDR3 contains 14 residues. CDR3 bases: TGTGCCAGTAGTGGGACAGGGGGCAGTCAGCCCCAGCATTTT. The encoded protein is CASSGTGGSQPQHF. Supplemented by reference TRBV19 and TRBJ1-5, the full variable domain reads DGGITQSPKYLFRKEGQNVTLSCEQNLNHDAMYWYRQDPGQGLRLIYYSQIVNDFQKGDIAEGYSVSREKKESFPLTVTSAQKNPTAFYLCASSGTGGSQPQHFGDGTRLSIL.

The chain couples TRBV9 to TRBJ1-1; D is undetermined. Germline loops: CDR1 SGDLS, CDR2 YYNGEE. The CDR3 length is 13 residues. V lost 0 bases, J lost 5 bases, and 8 bases lay in between. The chain's CDR3 is CASSVGSGTEAFF. CDR3 nucleotides: TGTGCCAGCAGCGTAGGGAGCGGGACTGAAGCTTTCTTT. Full variable domain (missing parts from reference TRBV9 and TRBJ1-1): DSGVTQTPKHLITATGQRVTLRCSPRSGDLSVYWYQQSLDQGLQFLIQYYNGEERAKGNILERFSAQQFPDLHSELNLSSLELGDSALYFCASSVGSGTEAFFGQGTRLTVV.

The chain couples TRBV27 to TRBJ1-5; 10 nucleotides match TRBD1. The CDR3 contains 14 residues. Germline V gives CDR1 MNHEY, CDR2 SMNVEV (reference sequence). V shed 9 bases and J 2 bases; nucleotides not matched to a gene: 4. The CDR3 DNA follows: TGTGCCAGTGGACAGGGGGGCCGCAATCAGCCCCAGCATTTT. Protein: CASGQGGRNQPQHF.

This rearrangement joins TRBV28 to TRBJ2-7; TRBD2 matches at 7 bases. V shed 7 bases and J 2 bases; nucleotides not matched to a gene: 5. Germline loops: CDR1 MDHEN, CDR2 SYDVKM. The CDR3 loop spans 13 amino acids. This chain's CDR3 is CASIGRGAYEQYF. For the CDR3, the DNA is TGTGCCAGCATAGGACGGGGGGCCTACGAGCAGTACTTC.

The chain has TRBV7-6 and TRBJ2-1; TRBD2 agrees at 9 bases. The CDR3 is 16 amino acids. Germline-derived CDR1 and CDR2 are SGHVS and FNYEAQ. Trimming at V came to 5 bases and at J to 5 bases, leaving 10 bases not matched to a gene. This CDR3 is CASSLQLAGEDNEQFF. DNA for the CDR3: TGTGCCAGCAGCCTTCAATTAGCGGGAGAAGACAATGAGCAGTTCTTC.

The table lists this clone with a count of one. V is TRBV27 and J is TRBJ2-1, with 10 positions matching TRBD2. Trimming removed 5 bases from V and 7 bases from J; junction bases left unmatched: 11. Germline V gene data show CDR1 as MNHEY and CDR2 as SMNVEV (reference sequence). This CDR3 has 16 residues. The CDR3 spells CASSLGASGSPNEQFF. The CDR3 nucleotides are TGTGCCAGCAGTCTGGGGGCTAGCGGGAGCCCAAATGAGCAGTTCTTC.

Of note for this clone: A junction boundary mismatches the germline segment, possibly from a read error. V is TRBV2 and J is TRBJ2-7; 7 bases fit TRBD2. This CDR3 has 12 residues. CDR1 is SNHLY and CDR2 is FYNNEI in the germline V gene. The CDR3 DNA reads TGTGCCAGCAGTGAAAGTCAAGCGGGAAGACACTTC. Translation gives CASSESQAGRHF.

V usage is TRBV3-1 (or the pseudogene TRBV3-2) and J usage is TRBJ1-5; 7 bases fit TRBD1. CDR1 and CDR2 (germline): LGHDT, YNNKEL (reference sequence). The CDR3 sequence is 15 residues long. V lost 3 bases and J lost 8; bases outside the gene matches: 10. The CDR3 region has the DNA TGTGCCAGCAGCCAGACGACAGGGTGGCAGGAGCCCCAGCATTTT. It translates to CASSQTTGWQEPQHF.

V gene TRBV24-1 combines with J gene TRBJ2-7; no firm D call. The CDR3 runs to 11 residues. Trimming took off 12 bases at V and 0 bases at J, with 8 bases between the two ends. The germline V gene has CDR1 KGHDR and CDR2 SFDVKD. This chain's CDR3 is CASLISYEQYF. CDR3 DNA sequence: TGTGCCTCACTGATCTCCTACGAGCAGTACTTC.

CDR3 residues: CAISASGTESPLHF. The DNA of the CDR3 is TGTGCCATCAGTGCGTCGGGGACAGAATCACCCCTCCACTTT. The chain employs TRBV10-3 and TRBJ1-6, with 7 nucleotides matching TRBD1. Trimming removed 4 bases from V and 10 bases from J; junction bases left unmatched: 7. Germline V gene sequence: CDR1 ENHRY, CDR2 SYGVKD. The CDR3 loop spans 14 amino acids.

V gene TRBV7-2 combines with J gene TRBJ1-4; weak D call: TRBD1 (5 bases). V lost 6 bases to trimming and J lost 3 bases, with 11 bases between them. This CDR3 is 14 amino acids long. CDR1 is SGHTA, CDR2 FQGNSA, per germline. CDR3 region: CASSRQTSNEKLFF. DNA for the CDR3: TGTGCCAGCAGTCGACAGACCTCTAATGAAAAACTGTTTTTT.

The rearrangement joins TRBV30 to TRBJ2-5; 7 nucleotides align to TRBD2. The ends lost 2 bases at V and 2 bases at J; junction bases unmatched: 8. The CDR3 has 15 residues. CDR1 is GTSNPN and CDR2 is SVGIG in the germline V gene (reference sequence). Here the CDR3 reads CAWSPNSGSQETQYF. The DNA for the CDR3 is TGTGCCTGGAGTCCAAATAGCGGGTCACAAGAGACCCAGTACTTC.

CDR3 protein: CASSITGGLGYQPQHF. The CDR3 bases are TGTGCCAGTAGTATAACAGGAGGGTTGGGATATCAGCCCCAGCATTTT. This chain joins TRBV19 and TRBJ1-5, with a weak D call TRBD1 (5 bases). Germline CDR1 reads LNHDA; CDR2 reads SQIVND (reference sequence). V was cut by 2 bases and J by 5 bases, with 16 bases left in between. The CDR3 is 16 residues long.

The V call is TRBV3-1 (or the pseudogene TRBV3-2), the J call TRBJ2-7; 13 bases fit TRBD2. Per germline, CDR1 LGHDT and CDR2 YNNKEL (reference sequence). This CDR3 comprises 17 residues. The J segment lost 4 bases and the V segment lost 4 bases, leaving 10 bases of the junction unmatched. CDR3 residues: CASSPGLAGVAVYEQYF. The CDR3 region has the DNA TGTGCCAGCAGCCCCGGACTAGCGGGAGTCGCGGTTTACGAGCAGTACTTC.

This clone was counted only a few times. The chain couples TRBV15 to TRBJ1-5; D is ambiguous. V was clipped by 1 base and J by 7 bases, with 23 bases between them. Germline V gene lookup returns CDR1 LNHNV and CDR2 YYDKDF (reference sequence). This CDR3 is built from 18 residues. CDR3 coding DNA: TGTGCCACCAGCAGAGTGTGGAGGAAACGTGGTCAAGACCAGCCCCAGCATTTT. Protein sequence: CATSRVWRKRGQDQPQHF.

CDR3 nucleotide sequence: TGTGCCAGCAGCCAGGACAGGGCCTTGAACACTGAAGCTTTCTTT. Its translation is CASSQDRALNTEAFF. The chain has TRBV4-2 and TRBJ1-1, with 8 nucleotides matching TRBD1. CDR3 length: 15 amino acids. Germline values: CDR1 LGHNA, CDR2 YNFKEQ. The V gene end was trimmed by 3 bases and the J gene end by 0 bases; junction bases not matched to a gene: 3.

The rearrangement uses TRBV10-3 and TRBJ2-3, with TRBD2 identical over 8 bases. The junction had 10 bases not matched to a gene; V was cut back by 0 bases and J by 2 bases. The CDR3 loop spans 18 amino acids. Germline lookup yields CDR1 ENHRY and CDR2 SYGVKD. CDR3 residues: CAISESGVAGTITDTQYF. In DNA form, the CDR3 reads TGTGCCATCAGTGAGTCAGGAGTAGCGGGGACTATCACAGATACGCAGTATTTT.

The chain joins TRBV7-9 to TRBJ1-5; tentatively, D is TRBD1 (5 bases). V was cut by 2 bases and J by 11 bases, with 13 bases left in between. CDR3 length: 13 residues. Looked up from germline, CDR1 is SEHNR and CDR2 is FQNEAQ (reference sequence). CDR3: CASSLIDSRTQHF. The DNA for the CDR3 is TGTGCCAGCAGCTTAATAGACAGTCGGACCCAGCATTTT.

There are a few counts of this clone. This sequence joins TRBV12-3 or TRBV12-4 and TRBJ2-1; the D is unclear. The CDR3 totals 13 residues. The germline V and J ends were trimmed by 0 bases and 10 bases, with 10 bases remaining between them. The CDR3 reads CASSLAGGVEQFF. CDR3 coding DNA: TGTGCCAGCAGTTTAGCGGGTGGAGTGGAGCAGTTCTTC.

This chain links TRBV7-9 with TRBJ2-7; 15 nucleotides line up with TRBD2. CDR3 size: 16 residues. Per the germline V gene, CDR1 is SEHNR and CDR2 is FQNEAQ (reference sequence). The J segment lost 6 bases and the V segment lost 3 bases, leaving 6 bases of the junction unmatched. The CDR3, as DNA: TGTGCCAGCAGCTTGGGACTAGCGGGAGGCCGGGGCGAGCAGTACTTC. Translated: CASSLGLAGGRGEQYF.

The chain has TRBV16 and TRBJ2-7; no definite D call. Trimming cost V 0 bases and J 4 bases, with 7 bases left between them. This CDR3 comprises 13 residues. Per the germline V gene, CDR1 is KGHSY and CDR2 is FQNENV. The CDR3 reads CASSQSGWYEQYF. Written as DNA, the CDR3 is TGTGCCAGCAGCCAATCCGGGTGGTACGAGCAGTACTTC.